This section outlines one T cell receptor beta chain sequence together with its context. The target antigen is unknown. PCR primers comprised 60 Vbeta and 13 Jbeta primers. Source study methods: In a later analysis, of 79 million or so unique beta chains, 9 million to 11 million appeared in at least two donors. The method was immunoSEQ multiplex PCR; TCRdb's version includes in-frame clones alone and lacks a portion of them. The V and J calls and the clone size are those of that table, but D and trimming were determined from the DNA. Of 150,000 to 200,000 clones in the sample, around 78% were seen once. The sample belongs to a study of cytomegalovirus exposure and HLA in healthy donors. In the study overall: Among the 398 genotyped donors, less than 85% were placed in the Caucasian-associated ancestry cluster. Findings of the study overall: Reports credit the classifier with highly specific, highly sensitive diagnosis of cytomegalovirus status.

The V gene's germline CDR1 is MNHEY and CDR2 SMNVEV (reference sequence). This CDR3 comprises 16 residues. V was trimmed by 3 bases and J by 8 bases, leaving 17 bases between them. This chain connects TRBV27 to TRBJ1-6; the D gene is possibly TRBD1 (6 bases). The receptor comes from a man younger than 30 in good health and CMV-seronegative. Sequencing was carried out using PBMCs. The CDR3 is CASSLGVGQGYSPLHF. The DNA of the CDR3 is TGTGCCAGCAGTTTGGGAGTTGGCCAGGGGTATTCACCCCTCCACTTT.